These T cell receptor beta chains were read from a single sample in a study of blood T cell repertoires in COVID-19. Measured with immunoSEQ multiplex PCR; TCRdb has only the in-frame clones, and not every one. This sample yields about 140,000 clones, of which about 88% are seen a single time; roughly 2.5% belongs to the top ten. The sample comprised peripheral blood. The receptor set was obtained from a human donor with COVID-19, enrolled during active disease. The donor label of this sample is uncertain. CDR3s include the opening cysteine and the closing phenylalanine or tryptophan. Fields, in order: V gene, clone size, D gene, J gene, CDR3 DNA, CDR3 protein. A D gene is named only where the DNA matches it firmly. Clone size is shown for a subset of rows, as once, few, many or a class of expanded clone.

TRBV28	once	.	TRBJ1-4	TGTGCCAGCAGCCTGTTCGCGCCAGGGGTCTTTGTTGCAACTAATGAAAAACTGTTTTTT	CASSLFAPGVFVATNEKLFF
TRBV14	.	TRBD2	TRBJ2-1	TGTGCCAGCAGCCAAGGGGCGGGAGGAAATGAGCAGTTCTTC	CASSQGAGGNEQFF
TRBV5-8	.	TRBD1	TRBJ2-3	TGTGCCAGCAGCTTGTCCGGGACAGGGGTCACAGATACGCAGTATTTT	CASSLSGTGVTDTQYF
TRBV7-3	.	.	TRBJ2-3	TGTGCCAGCAGCTTAAACGGTTCGCCGCAGTATTTT	CASSLNGSPQYF
TRBV12-3/TRBV12-4	.	.	TRBJ1-1	TGTGCCAGCAGCCGCGGGGGGACTGAAGCTTTCTTT	CASSRGGTEAFF
TRBV27	.	.	TRBJ2-1	TGTGCCAGCAGTTTTGGGGCGCGGAATGAGCAGTTCTTC	CASSFGARNEQFF
TRBV5-1	.	TRBD1	TRBJ2-5	TGCGCCAGCAGCTTGGCCGTGGGCAGGGGGGAGACCCAGTACTTC	CASSLAVGRGETQYF
TRBV28	.	.	TRBJ2-7	TGTGCCAGCAGTGAACAGGTGGGGTACTACGAGCAGTACTTC	CASSEQVGYYEQYF
TRBV10-3	.	TRBD1	TRBJ1-5	TGTGCTACCGGGACAGCACTAAATCAGCCCCAGCATTTT	CATGTALNQPQHF
TRBV18	.	.	TRBJ1-3	TGTGCCAGCTCACCACCACAGGGTGTGGGAAACACCATATATTTT	CASSPPQGVGNTIYF
TRBV6-5	.	.	TRBJ2-1	TGTGCCAGCAGCAACGGAGAAAATTCCTACAATGAGCAGTTCTTC	CASSNGENSYNEQFF
TRBV24-1	.	TRBD2	TRBJ2-3	TGTGCCACCAGTGACGCGGGGGGCTGCCAACCAGATACGCAGTATTTT	CATSDAGGCQPDTQYF
TRBV6-6	.	.	TRBJ1-4	TGTGCCAGCAGCCCAGGGACAACTAATGAAAAACTGTTTTTT	CASSPGTTNEKLFF
TRBV18	.	TRBD1	TRBJ1-2	TGTGCCAGCTCTCCCCAGGGGGCAGGGTATGGCTACACCTTC	CASSPQGAGYGYTF
TRBV19	once	TRBD2	TRBJ2-3	TGTGCCAGTAGGCCTTACTCCGGGACTAACCCAGATACGCAGTATTTT	CASRPYSGTNPDTQYF
TRBV12-3/TRBV12-4	.	TRBD1	TRBJ1-4	TGTGCCAGCAGACTTGGGACAGCCGAAAAACTGTTTTTT	CASRLGTAEKLFF
TRBV3-1/TRBV3-2	few	.	TRBJ1-2	TGTGCCAGCAGCCGACTCGGGGGGGGAGGCTACACCTTC	CASSRLGGGGYTF
TRBV3-1/TRBV3-2	.	.	TRBJ1-6	TGTGCCAGCAGCCAAGGGACTCATTCACCCCTCCACTTT	CASSQGTHSPLHF
TRBV28	.	TRBD1	TRBJ1-1	TGTGCCAGCACCGCCCCCCACCAGGGGGACACTGAAGCTTTCTTT	CASTAPHQGDTEAFF
TRBV10-3	.	TRBD2	TRBJ2-7	TGTGCCATCATGGGGACTAGCGGGGGGTTCTCCTACGAGCAGTACTTC	CAIMGTSGGFSYEQYF
TRBV10-3	.	TRBD2	TRBJ2-1	TGTGCCATCAACGGGGGGGGGAACAATGAGCAGTTCTTC	CAINGGGNNEQFF
TRBV11-3	.	.	TRBJ2-6	TGTGCCAGCCGGGGAGGCCCCTCTGGGGCCAACGTCCTGACTTTC	CASRGGPSGANVLTF
TRBV6-6	.	.	TRBJ1-1	TGTGCCAGCACTAGGGGTATGAACACTGAAGCTTTCTTT	CASTRGMNTEAFF
TRBV5-1	.	.	TRBJ2-2	TGCGCCAGCAGCTTGGAGGTAGCACCCGGGGAGCTGTTTTTT	CASSLEVAPGELFF
TRBV9	.	.	TRBJ2-3	TGTGCCAGCAGCGTAGTAAGAGGGAGTATCTATTTT	CASSVVRGSIYF
TRBV19	.	.	TRBJ2-7	TGTGCCAGTAGTATAGGGCAGGGCTCCTACGAGCAGTACTTC	CASSIGQGSYEQYF
TRBV3-1/TRBV3-2	.	.	TRBJ1-4	TGTGCCAGCAGCCAAGGTCCCGAAGCTGAAAAACTGTTTTTT	CASSQGPEAEKLFF
TRBV3-1/TRBV3-2	.	.	TRBJ2-2	TGTGCCAGCAGCCCCCGGGGACACCCCGGGGAGCTGTTTTTT	CASSPRGHPGELFF
TRBV25-1	.	TRBD2	TRBJ2-7	TGTGCCAGCCGGGGACAAGGCGGGACTAGCTCCTACGAGCAGTACTTC	CASRGQGGTSSYEQYF
TRBV4-2	.	TRBD2	TRBJ2-4	TGTGCCAGCAGCCGACCCGGACTAGCGGGGGGGGAGAACATTCAGTACTTC	CASSRPGLAGGENIQYF
TRBV15	.	.	TRBJ2-7	TGTGCCACCAGCAGAACCGGGTACGGGGAAGGCGAGCAGTACTTC	CATSRTGYGEGEQYF
TRBV9	.	.	TRBJ2-3	TGTGCCAGCAGTCGTGGACAGCACCTCTCTAGCACAGATACGCAGTATTTT	CASSRGQHLSSTDTQYF
TRBV7-9	once	TRBD1	TRBJ2-5	TGTGCCAGCAGCTCGGGACAGTACCAAGAGACCCAGTACTTC	CASSSGQYQETQYF
TRBV2	few	.	TRBJ1-3	TGTGCCAGCAGGCTCCCTCCGGGAATAAAAAGTGGAAACACCATATATTTT	CASRLPPGIKSGNTIYF
TRBV2	once	.	TRBJ1-4	TGTGCCAGCAGTGTGGTCAGGGATCAAGAAAAACTGTTTTTT	CASSVVRDQEKLFF